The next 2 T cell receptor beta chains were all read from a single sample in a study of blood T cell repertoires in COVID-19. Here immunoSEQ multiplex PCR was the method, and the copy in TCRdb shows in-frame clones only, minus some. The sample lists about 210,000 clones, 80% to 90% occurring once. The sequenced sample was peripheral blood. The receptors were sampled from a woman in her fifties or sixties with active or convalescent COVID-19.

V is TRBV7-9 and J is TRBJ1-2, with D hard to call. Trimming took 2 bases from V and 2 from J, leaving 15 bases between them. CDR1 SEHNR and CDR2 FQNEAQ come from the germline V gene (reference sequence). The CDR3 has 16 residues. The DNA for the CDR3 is TGTGCCAGCAGCTTAAGCCGGGGAATGTCAAACTATGGCTACACCTTC. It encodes CASSLSRGMSNYGYTF.

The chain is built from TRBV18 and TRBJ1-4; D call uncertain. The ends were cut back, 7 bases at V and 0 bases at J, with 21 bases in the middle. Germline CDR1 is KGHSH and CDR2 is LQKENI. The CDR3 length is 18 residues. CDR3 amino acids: CASCPGMEILSTNEKLFF. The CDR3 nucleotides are TGTGCCAGCTGCCCGGGGATGGAGATACTATCAACTAATGAAAAACTGTTTTTT.